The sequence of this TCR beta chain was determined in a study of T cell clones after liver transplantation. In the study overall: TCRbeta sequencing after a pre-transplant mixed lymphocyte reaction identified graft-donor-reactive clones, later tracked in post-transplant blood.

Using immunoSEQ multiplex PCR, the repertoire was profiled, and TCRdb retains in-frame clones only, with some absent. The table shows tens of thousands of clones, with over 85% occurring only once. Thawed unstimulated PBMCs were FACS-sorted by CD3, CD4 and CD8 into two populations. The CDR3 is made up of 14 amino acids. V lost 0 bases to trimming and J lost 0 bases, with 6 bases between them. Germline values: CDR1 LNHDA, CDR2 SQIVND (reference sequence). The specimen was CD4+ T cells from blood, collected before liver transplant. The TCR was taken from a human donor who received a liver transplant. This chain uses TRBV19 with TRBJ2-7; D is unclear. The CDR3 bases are TGTGCCAGTAGTATAGACAGTTCCTCCTACGAGCAGTACTTC. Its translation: CASSIDSSSYEQYF.